This entry features one T cell receptor beta chain sequence. The target antigen is unknown. The data originate from a study of T-cell reconstitution after alpha-beta-depleted transplantation in children. Findings of the study overall: Several hundred expanded graft clones reportedly gave rise to the alpha-beta T cells present about two months after transplant. Newly generated T cells supplied most T-cell counts and diversity one year post-transplant.

Unique molecular identifiers were incorporated during preparation of the TCRbeta library. TCRdb fed the PCR reads into MiXCR, producing one record per CDR3 protein. Among fewer than 250,000 distinct CDR3 sequences listed, roughly a sixth were seen once. The ends were cut back, 7 bases at V and 1 base at J, with 19 bases in the middle. This CDR3 contains 16 residues. Germline CDR1 reads SQVTM; CDR2 reads ANQGSEA. The gene calls are TRBV29-1 and TRBJ2-2; the D call may be TRBD1 or TRBD2 (6 bases each). The sequenced sample was PBMCs, mostly from graft donor cells, obtained 360 days after TCRalphabeta/CD19-depleted stem cell transplant. The source is a male patient aged 2-15 years who had a stem cell transplant for acute lymphoblastic leukemia, so the T cells may come from the graft donor. This CDR3 reads CSAYYLGGMNTGELFF. In nucleotides, the CDR3 is TGCAGCGCCTACTATCTCGGGGGCATGAACACCGGGGAGCTGTTTTTT.